The next 21 T cell receptor beta chains were all read from a single sample in a study of cytomegalovirus exposure and HLA in healthy donors (dated by TCRdb to about 2017). Receptors were amplified or captured by the immunoSEQ multiplex PCR assay. The multiplex PCR relied on a mix of 60 forward primers for TCR Vbeta segments and 13 reverse primers for TCR Jbeta segments. As stored in TCRdb, this immuneACCESS dataset retains in-frame rearrangements with V and J assigned. A fraction of the clones does not appear; measured against another copy, unresolved V genes explain less than half of the discrepancy, and the remainder lacks a known reason. A total of about 80,000 clones appear in this sample, 70% to 85% of them only once. The ten largest account for more than 7% of the sample. Sequenced input: PBMCs. Receptors were obtained from a woman in her thirties or forties in good health and CMV-seronegative.

The chain carries TRBV5-1 and TRBJ1-5; D is uncertain. Germline V gives CDR1 SGHRS, CDR2 YFSETQ. Trimming took off 1 base at V and 0 bases at J, with 11 bases between the two ends. The CDR3 runs 16 residues. In DNA, the CDR3 is TGCGCCAGCAGCTTGATGGGCCCATATAGCAATCAGCCCCAGCATTTT. Translated: CASSLMGPYSNQPQHF.

The V call is TRBV9, the J call TRBJ1-5; the match to TRBD1 covers 9 bases. CDR3 length: 20 amino acids. Trimming at V came to 4 bases and at J to 1 base, leaving 18 bases not matched to a gene. Germline V gene lookup returns CDR1 SGDLS and CDR2 YYNGEE. CDR3 sequence reads: CASSPFGSPGQGGSNQPQHF. The CDR3 region has the DNA TGTGCCAGCAGCCCCTTTGGGTCTCCGGGACAGGGAGGGAGCAATCAGCCCCAGCATTTT.

V usage is TRBV21-1 and J usage is TRBJ1-4; whether TRBD1, the table's D call, matches the DNA was not checked. TRBV21-1 is flagged as a pseudogene. The CDR3 consists of 18 residues. The CDR3 loop is CASTYQGQGEGEDEKLFF. CDR3 bases: TGTGCCAGCACCTACCAGGGACAGGGGGAAGGTGAGGATGAAAAACTGTTTTTT.

The gene calls are TRBV29-1 and TRBJ2-1, with D perhaps TRBD1 (5 bases). V lost 6 bases and J 9 bases, leaving 18 bases between the germline ends. This CDR3 is built from 13 residues. CDR1 is SQVTM and CDR2 is ANQGSEA in the germline V gene. Written as DNA, the CDR3 is TGCAGCGTCGCAGGGAACAGAGGTAGTGAGCAGTTCTTC. It codes for CSVAGNRGSEQFF.

The CDR3 DNA is TGTGCCAGCAGCCCGGGACTCTCCACAGATACGCAGTATTTT. Protein: CASSPGLSTDTQYF. The J gene is TRBJ2-3, the V gene TRBV7-9, with TRBD2 as a possible D gene (6 bases). Looked up from germline, CDR1 is SEHNR and CDR2 is FQNEAQ (reference sequence). The CDR3 is 14 residues long. The V end was cut by 5 bases, the J end by 2 bases, with 11 bases between.

This chain connects TRBV29-1 to TRBJ2-1, with 16 nucleotides matching TRBD2. The V segment lost 6 bases and the J segment 0 bases; nucleotides outside the gene matches: 5. CDR1 SQVTM and CDR2 ANQGSEA come from the germline V gene. The CDR3 sequence is 17 residues long. CDR3 sequence (DNA): TGCAGCGTAGGGACTAGCGGGGGGGGGAGCTCCTACAATGAGCAGTTCTTC. Translated, it gives CSVGTSGGGSSYNEQFF.

In its sample, this clone is medium-sized. This rearrangement joins TRBV19 to TRBJ2-6; 8 nucleotides match TRBD1. CDR3 length: 17 residues. Losses at the gene ends were 6 bases for V and 1 base for J; bases not matched to a gene: 8. Germline V gene data show CDR1 as LNHDA and CDR2 as SQIVND (reference sequence). The CDR3 DNA is TGTGCCAGTAGCACAGGGGGAAGTTCTTCTGGGGCCAACGTCCTGACTTTC. This encodes CASSTGGSSSGANVLTF.

V and J are TRBV9 and TRBJ1-1; 7 nucleotides line up with TRBD1. Per the germline V gene, CDR1 is SGDLS and CDR2 is YYNGEE. V was clipped by 4 bases and J by 3 bases; unmatched bases: 9. This CDR3 is built from 15 residues. CDR3 bases: TGTGCCAGCAGCCCCAGCCGAGGGGGCGACACTGAAGCTTTCTTT. Translating gives CASSPSRGGDTEAFF.

This clone was seen a few times. The J gene is TRBJ2-1, the V gene TRBV29-1; 7 nucleotides line up with TRBD1. Germline CDR1 and CDR2: SQVTM and ANQGSEA. The CDR3 loop spans 13 amino acids. The V segment lost 7 bases and the J segment 4 bases; nucleotides outside the gene matches: 7. The chain's CDR3 is CSATGAFYNEQFF. The CDR3 nucleotides read TGCAGCGCTACAGGGGCTTTTTACAATGAGCAGTTCTTC.

The V gene is TRBV11-3, the J gene TRBJ2-1; D gene uncertain. The CDR3 runs to 12 residues. Germline CDR1 is SGHNT and CDR2 is YENEEA. The V and J ends lost 2 bases and 7 bases respectively, with 6 bases between them. The CDR3 spells CASSLRDNEQFF. CDR3 sequence (DNA): TGTGCCAGCAGCTTACGAGATAATGAGCAGTTCTTC.

In its sample, this clone was seen once. This chain connects TRBV2 to TRBJ2-7, with TRBD2 matching 10 bases. Germline CDR1 and CDR2: SNHLY and FYNNEI. The V segment lost 7 bases and the J segment 6 bases; nucleotides outside the gene matches: 6. The CDR3 extends over 13 amino acids. The CDR3 DNA reads as TGTGCCAGCATCCAGCGGGAGGGCCGCGAGCAGTACTTC. Protein product: CASIQREGREQYF.

This rearrangement joins TRBV7-2 to TRBJ1-6; D is perhaps TRBD1 (6 bases). Germline loops: CDR1 SGHTA, CDR2 FQGNSA. V was shortened by 6 bases and J by 6 bases, with 18 bases between the two germline ends. The CDR3 contains 16 residues. CDR3 sequence: CASRPLTGQPNSPLHF. The CDR3 nucleotides read TGTGCCAGCAGACCCCTCACTGGACAGCCTAATTCACCCCTCCACTTT.

The rearrangement uses TRBV14 and TRBJ2-1, with a tentative D call TRBD1 (6 bases). This CDR3 has 13 residues. Per the germline V gene, CDR1 is SGHDN and CDR2 is FVKESK. Trimming left V 2 bases short and J 12 bases short, with 14 bases between. The DNA for the CDR3 is TGTGCCAGCAGCCAATTTCCAGGGGTTGGGCAGTTCTTC. As protein: CASSQFPGVGQFF.

The CDR3: CAISEPPGTGTEAFF. CDR3 coding DNA: TGTGCCATCAGTGAGCCCCCCGGGACAGGTACTGAAGCTTTCTTT. The chain joins TRBV10-3 to TRBJ1-1; 8 positions agree with TRBD1. The germline V gene encodes CDR1 ENHRY and CDR2 SYGVKD. The junction had 7 bases not matched to a gene; V was cut back by 2 bases and J by 5 bases. There are 15 residues in the CDR3.

The chain employs TRBV19 and TRBJ2-7; 7 nucleotides agree with TRBD1. J lost 0 bases, V lost 4 bases, and 3 bases had no gene match. The germline V gene encodes CDR1 LNHDA and CDR2 SQIVND (reference sequence). This CDR3 has 14 residues. The DNA of the CDR3 is TGTGCCAGTAGTACCGGGACAGCCTCCTACGAGCAGTACTTC. Residues: CASSTGTASYEQYF.

The chain joins TRBV7-7 to TRBJ1-1; D may be TRBD1 (5 bases). Germline V gives CDR1 SSHAT, CDR2 FNYEAQ (reference sequence). The ends were cut back, 5 bases at V and 2 bases at J, with 9 bases in the middle. CDR3 size: 13 residues. Here the CDR3 DNA reads TGTGCCAGCAGCCAAGACAGAAACACTGAAGCTTTCTTT. Translation gives CASSQDRNTEAFF. The full variable domain, in which reference TRBV7-7 and TRBJ1-1 provide the parts outside the CDR3, is GAGVSQSPRYKVTKRGQDVTLRCDPISSHATLYWYQQALGQGPEFLTYFNYEAQPDKSGLPSDRFSAERPEGSISTLTIQRTEQRDSAMYRCASSQDRNTEAFFGQGTRLTVV.

The V and J genes are TRBV7-3 and TRBJ2-1, with a weak D call TRBD2 (5 bases). This CDR3 is 15 amino acids long. Trimming stripped 5 bases from V and 5 bases from J, with 16 bases between. The germline V gene has CDR1 SGHTA and CDR2 FQGTGA. CDR3 amino acids: CASSEGVDFNNEQFF. The CDR3 DNA sequence: TGTGCCAGCAGCGAGGGAGTGGATTTTAACAATGAGCAGTTCTTC. The full variable domain, with the rest looked up from reference TRBV7-3 and TRBJ2-1, is GAGVSQTPSNKVTEKGKYVELRCDPISGHTALYWYRQSLGQGPEFLIYFQGTGAADDSGLPNDRFFAVRPEGSVSTLKIQRTERGDSAVYLCASSEGVDFNNEQFFGPGTRLTVL.

This clone was observed a few times. The V gene is TRBV7-2, the J gene TRBJ1-2; 9 bases agree with TRBD1. This CDR3 region has 14 residues. In germline, CDR1 is SGHTA, CDR2 FQGNSA. V was pared by 7 bases and J by 8 bases, with 11 bases of the junction left unmatched. CDR3 DNA sequence: TGTGCCAGCAACTTTAACAGGGGGCGGGGAGGCTACACCTTC. Its translation is CASNFNRGRGGYTF.

The chain combines TRBV29-1 with TRBJ2-1, with TRBD2 identical over 11 bases. The CDR3 extends over 16 amino acids. The germline gives CDR1 SQVTM, CDR2 ANQGSEA. Trimming removed 7 bases from V and 3 bases from J; junction bases left unmatched: 11. In nucleotides, the CDR3 is TGCAGCGCTATACCGCTAGCGGGAGGTTTCTACAATGAGCAGTTCTTC. Its protein is CSAIPLAGGFYNEQFF.

V is TRBV29-1 and J is TRBJ1-4, with no clear D. The CDR3 sequence is 13 residues long. Trimming stripped 4 bases from V and 6 bases from J, with 12 bases between. Germline V CDR1 and CDR2: SQVTM, ANQGSEA. The chain's CDR3 is CSVGDTEYEKLFF. The CDR3 DNA reads TGCAGCGTTGGAGATACAGAGTATGAAAAACTGTTTTTT.

In this sample, this clone turned up once. The rearrangement joins TRBV19 to TRBJ1-1; 7 bases fit TRBD1. The germline gives CDR1 LNHDA, CDR2 SQIVND (reference sequence). V dropped 6 bases and J dropped 3; count of bases not matched to a gene: 7. The CDR3 consists of 14 residues. The CDR3 sequence is CASSSGTEHTEAFF. The CDR3 nucleotides are TGTGCCAGTAGCTCCGGGACAGAGCACACTGAAGCTTTCTTT.